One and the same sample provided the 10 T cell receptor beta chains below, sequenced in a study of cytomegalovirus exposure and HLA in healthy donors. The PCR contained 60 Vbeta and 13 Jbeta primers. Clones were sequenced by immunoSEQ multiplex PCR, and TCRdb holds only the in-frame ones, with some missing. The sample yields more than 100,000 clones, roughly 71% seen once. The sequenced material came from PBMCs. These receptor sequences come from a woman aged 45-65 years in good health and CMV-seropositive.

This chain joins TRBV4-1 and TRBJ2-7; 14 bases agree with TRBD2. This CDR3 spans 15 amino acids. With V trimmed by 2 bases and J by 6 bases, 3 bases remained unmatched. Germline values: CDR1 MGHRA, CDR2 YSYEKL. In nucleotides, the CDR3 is TGCGCCAGCAGCCAAAGACTAGCGGGGGGGCGCGAGCAGTACTTC. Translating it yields CASSQRLAGGREQYF.

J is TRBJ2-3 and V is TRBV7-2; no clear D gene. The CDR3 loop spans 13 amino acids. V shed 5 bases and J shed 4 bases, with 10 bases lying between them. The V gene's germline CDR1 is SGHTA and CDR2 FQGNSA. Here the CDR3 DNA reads TGTGCCAGCAGCCTGTATGAGTCAGATACGCAGTATTTT. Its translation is CASSLYESDTQYF.

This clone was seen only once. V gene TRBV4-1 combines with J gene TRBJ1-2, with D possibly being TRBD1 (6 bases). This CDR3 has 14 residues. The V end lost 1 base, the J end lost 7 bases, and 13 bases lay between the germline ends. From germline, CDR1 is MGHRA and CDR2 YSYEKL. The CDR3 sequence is CASSQGHRVGGYTF. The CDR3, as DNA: TGCGCCAGCAGCCAAGGGCACAGGGTTGGTGGCTACACCTTC.

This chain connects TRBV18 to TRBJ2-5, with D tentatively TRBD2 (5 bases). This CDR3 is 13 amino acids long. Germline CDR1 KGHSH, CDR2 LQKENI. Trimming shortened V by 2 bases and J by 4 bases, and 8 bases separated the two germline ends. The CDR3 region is CASSPVGRETQYF. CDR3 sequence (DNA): TGTGCCAGCTCACCAGTGGGGAGAGAGACCCAGTACTTC. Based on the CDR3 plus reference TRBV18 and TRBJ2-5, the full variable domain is NAGVMQNPRHLVRRRGQEARLRCSPMKGHSHVYWYRQLPEEGLKFMVYLQKENIIDESGMPKERFSAEFPKEGPSILRIQQVVRGDSAAYFCASSPVGRETQYFGPGTRLLVL.

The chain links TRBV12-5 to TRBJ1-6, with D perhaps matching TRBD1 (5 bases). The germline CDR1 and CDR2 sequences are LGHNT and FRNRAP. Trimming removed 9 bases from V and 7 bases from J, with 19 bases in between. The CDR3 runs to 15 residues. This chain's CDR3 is CASPRPGEANSPLHF. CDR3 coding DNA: TGTGCTAGCCCCCGCCCGGGGGAGGCGAATTCACCCCTCCACTTT.

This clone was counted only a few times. CDR3 amino acids: CASFMPDYYNEQFF. CDR3 DNA: TGTGCCAGTTTTATGCCAGACTACTACAATGAGCAGTTCTTC. This rearrangement joins TRBV6-1 to TRBJ2-1; D may be TRBD2 (5 bases). This CDR3 is 14 amino acids long. The germline V gene has CDR1 MNHNS and CDR2 SASEGT. V was clipped by 9 bases and J by 3 bases, with 15 bases between them.

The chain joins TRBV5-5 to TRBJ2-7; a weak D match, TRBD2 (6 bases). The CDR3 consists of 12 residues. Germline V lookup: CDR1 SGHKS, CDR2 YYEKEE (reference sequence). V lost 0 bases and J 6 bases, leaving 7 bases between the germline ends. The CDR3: CASSLVGGEQYF. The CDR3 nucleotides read TGTGCCAGCAGCTTGGTGGGGGGCGAGCAGTACTTC. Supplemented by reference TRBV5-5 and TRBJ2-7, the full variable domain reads DAGVTQSPTHLIKTRGQQVTLRCSPISGHKSVSWYQQVLGQGPQFIFQYYEKEERGRGNFPDRFSARQFPNYSSELNVNALLLGDSALYLCASSLVGGEQYFGPGTRLTVT.

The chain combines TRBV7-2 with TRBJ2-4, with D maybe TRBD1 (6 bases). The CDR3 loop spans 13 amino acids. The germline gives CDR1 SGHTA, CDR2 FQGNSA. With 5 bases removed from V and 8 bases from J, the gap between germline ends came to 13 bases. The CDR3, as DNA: TGTGCCAGCAGCCCCCAGAAGGGGGACATTCAGTACTTC. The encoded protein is CASSPQKGDIQYF.

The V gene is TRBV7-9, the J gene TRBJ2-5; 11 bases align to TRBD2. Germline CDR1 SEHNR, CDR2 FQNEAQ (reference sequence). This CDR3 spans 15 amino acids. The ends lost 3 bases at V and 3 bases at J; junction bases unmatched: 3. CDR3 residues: CASSFPLAGEETQYF. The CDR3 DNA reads TGTGCCAGCAGCTTTCCACTAGCGGGGGAAGAGACCCAGTACTTC.

Written as DNA, the CDR3 is TGTGCCAGCAGCTATGCCCGCGCCTATGGCTACACCTTC. Protein product: CASSYARAYGYTF. The gene calls are TRBV7-2 and TRBJ1-2, with D hard to call. This CDR3 spans 13 amino acids. V was clipped by 4 bases and J by 4 bases, with 10 bases between them. The germline V gene encodes CDR1 SGHTA and CDR2 FQGNSA. The variable domain in full, with the rest retrieved from reference TRBV7-2 and TRBJ1-2, is GAGVSQSPSNKVTEKGKDVELRCDPISGHTALYWYRQSLGQGLEFLIYFQGNSAPDKSGLPSDRFSAERTGGSVSTLTIQRTQQEDSAVYLCASSYARAYGYTFGSGTRLTVV.